The 10 T cell receptor beta chains listed next were all sequenced from one sample in a study of T cell changes during pregnancy in multiple sclerosis. TCRdb's table, derived via immunoSEQ multiplex PCR, lists solely in-frame clones and lacks some. This table has 30,000 to 40,000 clones, 90% to 95% appearing once. The source material was CD4+ T cells from peripheral blood mononuclear cells, sampled in the third trimester of pregnancy. These receptors originate from a female donor in good health, enrolled as a control in a pregnancy study.

This chain links TRBV28 with TRBJ2-4; D uncertain. This CDR3 region has 16 residues. Germline CDR1 is MDHEN and CDR2 is SYDVKM. The V end lost 4 bases, the J end lost 0 bases, and 13 bases lay between the germline ends. The CDR3 region has the DNA TGTGCCAGCAGTTCCGGGTCCCTGTTAGCCAAAAACATTCAGTACTTC. Its protein is CASSSGSLLAKNIQYF.

The J gene is TRBJ1-1, the V gene TRBV5-8, with 9 bases aligning to TRBD1. The J segment lost 8 bases and the V segment lost 4 bases, leaving 9 bases of the junction unmatched. This CDR3 spans 14 amino acids. Germline V CDR1 and CDR2: SGHTS, YDEGEE. The CDR3 DNA follows: TGTGCCAGCAGCCGAACTGTCGGGACAGGGGAAGCTTTCTTT. Protein sequence: CASSRTVGTGEAFF. Looking up the rest from reference TRBV5-8 and TRBJ1-1 gives the full variable domain: EAGVTQSPTHLIKTRGQQATLRCSPISGHTSVYWYQQALGLGLQFLLWYDEGEERNRGNFPPRFSGRQFPNYSSELNVNALELEDSALYLCASSRTVGTGEAFFGQGTRLTVV.

This clone was found once. CDR3: CASSSRQGGWNSPLHF. CDR3 sequence (DNA): TGTGCCAGCAGCTCCCGACAGGGAGGTTGGAATTCACCCCTCCACTTT. The genes are TRBV5-4 and TRBJ1-6; 7 bases match TRBD1. Germline lookup yields CDR1 SGHNT and CDR2 YYREEE (reference sequence). V shed 3 bases, J shed 7 bases, and the junction held 10 bases outside the gene matches. This CDR3 spans 16 amino acids.

The DNA for the CDR3 is TGCGCCAGCAGCTTGTCTCCGGGACAGGGATACAATGAGCAGTTCTTC. Protein product: CASSLSPGQGYNEQFF. The chain has TRBV5-1 and TRBJ2-1, with TRBD1 matching over 9 bases. In germline, CDR1 is SGHRS, CDR2 YFSETQ. Unmatched junction bases numbered 6, after V lost 1 base and J lost 4 bases. CDR3 length equals 16 residues.

The V call is TRBV9, the J call TRBJ2-1, with D hard to call. The CDR3 loop spans 15 amino acids. V lost 0 bases to trimming and J lost 6 bases, with 13 bases between them. The germline gives CDR1 SGDLS, CDR2 YYNGEE. The CDR3 DNA sequence: TGTGCCAGCAGCGTAGCTATGGTAGCAAGCAATGAGCAGTTCTTC. Translation gives CASSVAMVASNEQFF.

The CDR3 sequence is CASSPPGLAGKGTQYF. The CDR3 DNA sequence: TGTGCCAGCTCACCTCCGGGACTAGCGGGGAAGGGTACGCAGTATTTT. The chain uses TRBV18 and TRBJ2-3; 13 nucleotides line up with TRBD2. With V trimmed by 3 bases and J by 8 bases, 8 bases remained unmatched. The germline V gene has CDR1 KGHSH and CDR2 LQKENI. The CDR3 consists of 16 residues.

With regard to this clone: One junction end disagrees with the germline gene, perhaps due to a read error. For the CDR3, the DNA is TGTGCCAGCAGCTTAGGCAGTGGGGCTGGGAACACCATATATTTT. It yields the protein CASSLGSGAGNTIYF. J is TRBJ1-3 and V is TRBV7-2; TRBD1 is a possible D gene (5 bases). CDR3 length: 15 amino acids. Germline values: CDR1 SGHTA, CDR2 FQGNSA.

V gene TRBV13 combines with J gene TRBJ2-5; the match to TRBD2 covers 8 bases. This CDR3 comprises 14 residues. The V and J ends lost 5 bases and 3 bases, in that order; junction bases with no gene match: 5. Germline lookup yields CDR1 PRHDT and CDR2 FYEKMQ (reference sequence). The CDR3: CASSRRGAEETQYF. Written as DNA, the CDR3 is TGTGCCAGCAGCAGGCGGGGGGCCGAAGAGACCCAGTACTTC.

The chain employs TRBV4-1 and TRBJ2-3; D may be TRBD1 (6 bases). In germline, CDR1 is MGHRA, CDR2 YSYEKL. V shed 0 bases and J shed 7 bases, with 14 bases lying between them. The CDR3 extends over 15 amino acids. Here the CDR3 DNA reads TGCGCCAGCAGCCAAGATCAGGGCAGGGGAAATACGCAGTATTTT. This codes for CASSQDQGRGNTQYF.

The genes are TRBV19 and TRBJ2-2; TRBD1 matches at 7 bases. V was pared by 10 bases and J by 4 bases, with 9 bases of the junction left unmatched. Germline V gives CDR1 LNHDA, CDR2 SQIVND (reference sequence). This CDR3 has 14 residues. In DNA form, the CDR3 reads TGTGCCACTCTCGGACAGGTCAGCACCGGGGAGCTGTTTTTT. It codes for CATLGQVSTGELFF.